This is a list of T cell receptor beta chains from one sample in a study of shared clonotypes between healthy human individuals. TCRdb's copy holds only in-frame clones and misses some; the assay was immunoSEQ multiplex PCR. The sample records under 1,900,000 clones, 97% to 99% being singletons. The sample was naive CD4+ T cells sorted from blood. The receptor source for this set is a man between 25 and 39 years old in good health. Both conserved end residues are part of each CDR3. Each record gives: V gene, J gene, CDR3 length, D gene, clone size, CDR3 protein, CDR3 DNA. D genes are given only for firm matches. Rows give clone size only sometimes, using once, few, many, or a class for an expanded clone.

V gene: TRBV4-1
J gene: TRBJ1-5
CDR3 length: 16
D gene: NA
clone size: NA
CDR3 protein: CASSQDRLLGDQPQHF
CDR3 DNA: TGCGCCAGCAGCCAAGATCGCTTGTTGGGGGATCAGCCCCAGCATTTT

V gene: TRBV5-1
J gene: TRBJ2-7
CDR3 length: 12
D gene: NA
clone size: few
CDR3 protein: CASSLSSYEQYF
CDR3 DNA: TGCGCCAGCAGCCTAAGCTCCTACGAGCAGTACTTC

V gene: TRBV11-2
J gene: TRBJ2-7
CDR3 length: 17
D gene: TRBD1
clone size: NA
CDR3 protein: CASSSRRDGTGRNEQYF
CDR3 DNA: TGTGCCAGCAGCTCGCGGCGGGACGGGACAGGCCGCAACGAGCAGTACTTC

V gene: TRBV15
J gene: TRBJ2-5
CDR3 length: 15
D gene: TRBD2
clone size: once
CDR3 protein: CATSRRTSGIETQYF
CDR3 DNA: TGTGCCACCAGCAGAAGGACTAGCGGGATAGAGACCCAGTACTTC

V gene: TRBV6-1
J gene: TRBJ2-7
CDR3 length: 15
D gene: TRBD1
clone size: NA
CDR3 protein: CASSEAGTESYEQYF
CDR3 DNA: TGTGCCAGCAGTGAAGCAGGGACAGAATCCTACGAGCAGTACTTC

V gene: TRBV18
J gene: TRBJ1-1
CDR3 length: 16
D gene: TRBD1
clone size: NA
CDR3 protein: CASSPRTGVSGTEAFF
CDR3 DNA: TGTGCCAGCTCACCTCGGACAGGGGTTAGTGGCACTGAAGCTTTCTTT

V gene: TRBV6-1
J gene: TRBJ2-7
CDR3 length: 13
D gene: NA
clone size: NA
CDR3 protein: CASKTGLSIGQYF
CDR3 DNA: TGTGCCAGCAAAACAGGGTTATCGATTGGGCAGTACTTC

V gene: TRBV21-1
J gene: TRBJ2-7
CDR3 length: 17
D gene: NA
clone size: NA
CDR3 protein: CASSKRTHRGPRSEQYF
CDR3 DNA: TGTGCCAGCAGCAAGAGAACCCACAGGGGGCCCCGAAGCGAGCAGTACTTC

V gene: TRBV2
J gene: TRBJ2-7
CDR3 length: 15
D gene: TRBD1
clone size: NA
CDR3 protein: CASSGPGGPGYEQYF
CDR3 DNA: TGTGCCAGCAGTGGGCCAGGGGGCCCCGGCTACGAGCAGTACTTC

V gene: TRBV5-6
J gene: TRBJ2-7
CDR3 length: 14
D gene: TRBD1
clone size: NA
CDR3 protein: CASSLKGAAEEQYF
CDR3 DNA: TGTGCCAGCAGCTTGAAGGGGGCTGCTGAGGAGCAGTACTTC

V gene: TRBV9
J gene: TRBJ2-1
CDR3 length: 16
D gene: TRBD2
clone size: NA
CDR3 protein: CASSVLSSGRSDEQFF
CDR3 DNA: TGTGCCAGCAGCGTACTCTCTAGCGGGAGAAGCGATGAGCAGTTCTTC

V gene: TRBV6-5
J gene: TRBJ2-7
CDR3 length: 14
D gene: NA
clone size: NA
CDR3 protein: CASSYLGKRDEQYF
CDR3 DNA: TGTGCCAGCAGTTACTTAGGGAAGAGGGACGAGCAGTACTTC

V gene: TRBV6-6
J gene: TRBJ2-7
CDR3 length: 13
D gene: NA
clone size: NA
CDR3 protein: CASSPRPGDEQYF
CDR3 DNA: TGTGCCAGCAGTCCCCGACCGGGGGACGAGCAGTACTTC

V gene: TRBV15
J gene: TRBJ1-4
CDR3 length: 12
D gene: NA
clone size: once
CDR3 protein: CATSRDGWELFF
CDR3 DNA: TGTGCCACCAGCAGAGATGGGTGGGAACTGTTTTTT

V gene: TRBV10-3
J gene: TRBJ1-1
CDR3 length: 17
D gene: TRBD1
clone size: once
CDR3 protein: CATKGWQGDPPNTEAFF
CDR3 DNA: TGTGCCACCAAGGGATGGCAGGGGGATCCACCGAACACTGAAGCTTTCTTT

V gene: TRBV30
J gene: TRBJ2-7
CDR3 length: 16
D gene: NA
clone size: NA
CDR3 protein: CAWSVLIGDPIYEQYF
CDR3 DNA: TGTGCCTGGAGTGTACTGATAGGGGATCCAATCTACGAGCAGTACTTC

V gene: TRBV5-1
J gene: TRBJ2-1
CDR3 length: 13
D gene: NA
clone size: NA
CDR3 protein: CASSLRLANEQFF
CDR3 DNA: TGCGCCAGCAGCTTGCGGCTAGCCAATGAGCAGTTCTTC

V gene: TRBV18
J gene: TRBJ2-7
CDR3 length: 13
D gene: TRBD2
clone size: few
CDR3 protein: CASSPGTSGEQYF
CDR3 DNA: TGTGCCAGCTCACCAGGGACTAGCGGCGAGCAGTACTTC

V gene: TRBV28
J gene: TRBJ1-5
CDR3 length: 17
D gene: TRBD1
clone size: NA
CDR3 protein: CASSPTRGKGGSQPQHF
CDR3 DNA: TGTGCCAGCAGTCCCACACGGGGGAAAGGGGGCAGTCAGCCCCAGCATTTT

V gene: TRBV27
J gene: TRBJ2-1
CDR3 length: 15
D gene: NA
clone size: NA
CDR3 protein: CASSFIGRVYNEQFF
CDR3 DNA: TGTGCCAGCAGTTTCATAGGACGGGTCTACAATGAGCAGTTCTTC

V gene: TRBV11-2
J gene: TRBJ2-3
CDR3 length: 16
D gene: NA
clone size: NA
CDR3 protein: CASSLPGRMGTDTQYF
CDR3 DNA: TGTGCCAGCAGCCTCCCGGGGCGGATGGGGACAGATACGCAGTATTTT

V gene: TRBV21-1
J gene: TRBJ1-2
CDR3 length: 12
D gene: NA
clone size: NA
CDR3 protein: CASSTRHSGYTF
CDR3 DNA: TGTGCCAGCAGCACACGACATTCTGGCTACACCTTC

V gene: TRBV2
J gene: TRBJ1-5
CDR3 length: 14
D gene: NA
clone size: NA
CDR3 protein: CASSDRVGNQPQHF
CDR3 DNA: TGTGCCAGCAGTGACAGGGTAGGCAATCAGCCCCAGCATTTT

V gene: TRBV5-1
J gene: TRBJ2-3
CDR3 length: 15
D gene: NA
clone size: NA
CDR3 protein: CASSWTEASTDTQYF
CDR3 DNA: TGCGCCAGCAGCTGGACAGAGGCTAGCACAGATACGCAGTATTTT

V gene: TRBV27
J gene: TRBJ2-1
CDR3 length: 15
D gene: NA
clone size: once
CDR3 protein: CASSLGPQSYNEQFF
CDR3 DNA: TGTGCCAGCAGTTTGGGTCCGCAAAGCTACAATGAGCAGTTCTTC

V gene: TRBV29-1
J gene: TRBJ2-7
CDR3 length: 12
D gene: NA
clone size: NA
CDR3 protein: CSVEEGPYEQYF
CDR3 DNA: TGCAGCGTCGAGGAGGGACCCTACGAGCAGTACTTC

V gene: TRBV7-9
J gene: TRBJ2-2
CDR3 length: 15
D gene: NA
clone size: NA
CDR3 protein: CASSFGTRNTGELFF
CDR3 DNA: TGTGCCAGCAGCTTCGGGACAAGGAACACCGGGGAGCTGTTTTTT

V gene: TRBV7-9
J gene: TRBJ1-3
CDR3 length: 18
D gene: NA
clone size: NA
CDR3 protein: CASSPLTSNRSSGNTIYF
CDR3 DNA: TGTGCCAGCAGCCCATTGACAAGTAATCGGAGCAGTGGAAACACCATATATTTT

V gene: TRBV19
J gene: TRBJ2-6
CDR3 length: 17
D gene: TRBD2
clone size: NA
CDR3 protein: CASSIAAGSSGANVLTF
CDR3 DNA: TGTGCCAGTAGTATAGCAGCGGGAAGCTCTGGGGCCAACGTCCTGACTTTC

V gene: TRBV28
J gene: TRBJ1-5
CDR3 length: 15
D gene: NA
clone size: NA
CDR3 protein: CASSRRGQGPSPQHF
CDR3 DNA: TGTGCCAGCAGCCGTCGGGGCCAGGGGCCCTCGCCCCAGCATTTT

V gene: TRBV7-2
J gene: TRBJ1-2
CDR3 length: 16
D gene: NA
clone size: NA
CDR3 protein: CASSSSQGGLPYGYTF
CDR3 DNA: TGTGCCAGCAGCTCCTCTCAGGGTGGGCTCCCCTATGGCTACACCTTC

V gene: TRBV28
J gene: TRBJ2-1
CDR3 length: 14
D gene: NA
clone size: NA
CDR3 protein: CASSFTGVYNEQFF
CDR3 DNA: TGTGCCAGCAGTTTTACCGGGGTCTACAATGAGCAGTTCTTC

V gene: TRBV7-3
J gene: TRBJ2-3
CDR3 length: 16
D gene: TRBD2
clone size: NA
CDR3 protein: CASSLYYGRVGDTQYF
CDR3 DNA: TGTGCCAGCAGCTTATACTACGGGAGGGTCGGGGATACGCAGTATTTT

V gene: TRBV7-2
J gene: TRBJ2-1
CDR3 length: 17
D gene: TRBD1
clone size: NA
CDR3 protein: CASSLTLDRGGYNEQFF
CDR3 DNA: TGTGCCAGCAGCTTAACCCTCGACAGGGGGGGCTACAATGAGCAGTTCTTC

V gene: TRBV7-6
J gene: TRBJ2-7
CDR3 length: 15
D gene: NA
clone size: NA
CDR3 protein: CASSLGAGKTYEQYF
CDR3 DNA: TGTGCCAGCAGCTTAGGGGCAGGGAAGACATACGAGCAGTACTTC

V gene: TRBV5-6
J gene: TRBJ2-1
CDR3 length: 14
D gene: TRBD2
clone size: NA
CDR3 protein: CASSQGLAGGAAIF
CDR3 DNA: TGTGCCAGCAGCCAGGGACTAGCGGGAGGGGCCGCGATCTTC

V gene: TRBV7-8
J gene: TRBJ2-2
CDR3 length: 17
D gene: TRBD2
clone size: NA
CDR3 protein: CASSLGLAGVNTGELFF
CDR3 DNA: TGTGCCAGCAGCTTGGGACTAGCGGGAGTAAACACCGGGGAGCTGTTTTTT

V gene: TRBV29-1
J gene: TRBJ2-5
CDR3 length: 13
D gene: NA
clone size: NA
CDR3 protein: CSASQTGVVTQYF
CDR3 DNA: TGCAGCGCCTCCCAGACAGGAGTGGTGACCCAGTACTTC

V gene: TRBV7-2
J gene: TRBJ2-5
CDR3 length: 15
D gene: NA
clone size: once
CDR3 protein: CASSSWVKRQETQYF
CDR3 DNA: TGTGCCAGCAGCTCCTGGGTCAAGAGACAAGAGACCCAGTACTTC

V gene: TRBV30
J gene: TRBJ2-2
CDR3 length: 14
D gene: TRBD2
clone size: NA
CDR3 protein: CASYSGIGTGELFF
CDR3 DNA: TGTGCTTCCTATAGCGGGATCGGCACCGGGGAGCTGTTTTTT

V gene: TRBV5-1
J gene: TRBJ2-3
CDR3 length: 15
D gene: NA
clone size: NA
CDR3 protein: CASSLAGGNSDTQYF
CDR3 DNA: TGCGCCAGCAGCTTGGCTGGCGGGAATTCAGATACGCAGTATTTT

V gene: TRBV7-2
J gene: TRBJ2-2
CDR3 length: 15
D gene: TRBD1
clone size: NA
CDR3 protein: CASSLYGQVAGELFF
CDR3 DNA: TGTGCCAGCAGCTTATATGGACAGGTGGCCGGGGAGCTGTTTTTT

V gene: TRBV7-8
J gene: TRBJ1-5
CDR3 length: 17
D gene: NA
clone size: NA
CDR3 protein: CASSLARGGLSNQPQHF
CDR3 DNA: TGTGCCAGCAGCTTAGCGCGGGGGGGGCTGAGCAATCAGCCCCAGCATTTT

V gene: TRBV5-1
J gene: TRBJ2-2
CDR3 length: 16
D gene: NA
clone size: NA
CDR3 protein: CASSLEGGTLTGELFF
CDR3 DNA: TGCGCCAGCAGCTTGGAAGGGGGAACACTCACCGGGGAGCTGTTTTTT

V gene: TRBV5-4
J gene: TRBJ2-1
CDR3 length: 13
D gene: NA
clone size: NA
CDR3 protein: CASSLESVHEQFF
CDR3 DNA: TGTGCCAGCAGCTTGGAAAGCGTACATGAGCAGTTCTTC

V gene: TRBV2
J gene: TRBJ2-5
CDR3 length: 13
D gene: NA
clone size: NA
CDR3 protein: CASSLVYQETQYF
CDR3 DNA: TGTGCCAGCAGTCTAGTGTACCAAGAGACCCAGTACTTC

V gene: TRBV19
J gene: TRBJ2-1
CDR3 length: 18
D gene: NA
clone size: NA
CDR3 protein: CASSIGGAGSSSYNEQFF
CDR3 DNA: TGTGCCAGTAGTATAGGGGGGGCAGGGTCCAGCTCCTACAATGAGCAGTTCTTC

V gene: TRBV5-4
J gene: TRBJ2-1
CDR3 length: 15
D gene: TRBD1
clone size: NA
CDR3 protein: CASSFAGQGYNEQFF
CDR3 DNA: TGTGCCAGCAGCTTTGCTGGACAGGGGTACAATGAGCAGTTCTTC

V gene: TRBV29-1
J gene: TRBJ2-1
CDR3 length: 14
D gene: TRBD2
clone size: NA
CDR3 protein: CSAGPSGTYNEQFF
CDR3 DNA: TGCAGCGCCGGGCCTAGCGGGACCTACAATGAGCAGTTCTTC

V gene: TRBV19
J gene: TRBJ1-5
CDR3 length: 17
D gene: NA
clone size: NA
CDR3 protein: CASSILSDIYSNQPQHF
CDR3 DNA: TGTGCCAGTAGTATACTATCAGATATCTATAGCAATCAGCCCCAGCATTTT

V gene: TRBV7-2
J gene: TRBJ2-7
CDR3 length: 13
D gene: TRBD2
clone size: NA
CDR3 protein: CASSLQREYEQYF
CDR3 DNA: TGTGCCAGCAGCTTACAGCGGGAATACGAGCAGTACTTC

V gene: TRBV28
J gene: TRBJ2-7
CDR3 length: 13
D gene: TRBD2
clone size: NA
CDR3 protein: CASGAGVPAEQYF
CDR3 DNA: TGTGCCAGCGGCGCGGGAGTTCCGGCCGAGCAGTACTTC

V gene: TRBV25-1
J gene: TRBJ1-5
CDR3 length: 16
D gene: NA
clone size: NA
CDR3 protein: CASSEQTRESNQPQHF
CDR3 DNA: TGTGCCAGCAGCGAGCAAACGCGGGAAAGCAATCAGCCCCAGCATTTT

V gene: TRBV19
J gene: TRBJ1-2
CDR3 length: 17
D gene: NA
clone size: NA
CDR3 protein: CASSILRSGPSNYGYTF
CDR3 DNA: TGTGCCAGTAGTATCTTGAGGAGCGGGCCTTCTAACTATGGCTACACCTTC

V gene: TRBV5-1
J gene: TRBJ2-3
CDR3 length: 16
D gene: TRBD2
clone size: NA
CDR3 protein: CASTTEASGDTDTQYF
CDR3 DNA: TGCGCCAGCACCACTGAGGCTAGCGGGGACACAGATACGCAGTATTTT

V gene: TRBV5-4
J gene: TRBJ2-1
CDR3 length: 13
D gene: TRBD2
clone size: NA
CDR3 protein: CASSPATSGKQFF
CDR3 DNA: TGTGCCAGCAGCCCGGCGACTAGCGGAAAGCAGTTCTTC

V gene: TRBV5-1
J gene: TRBJ2-7
CDR3 length: 12
D gene: NA
clone size: NA
CDR3 protein: CASSTSSYEQYF
CDR3 DNA: TGCGCCAGCAGCACGAGCTCCTACGAGCAGTACTTC

V gene: TRBV6-5
J gene: TRBJ1-5
CDR3 length: 13
D gene: NA
clone size: NA
CDR3 protein: CASSRQGYQPQHF
CDR3 DNA: TGTGCCAGCAGTCGCCAGGGTTATCAGCCCCAGCATTTT

V gene: TRBV4-3
J gene: TRBJ1-5
CDR3 length: 14
D gene: NA
clone size: NA
CDR3 protein: CASSQDKVLEPQHF
CDR3 DNA: TGCGCCAGCAGCCAAGATAAGGTATTGGAGCCCCAGCATTTT